The 7 T cell receptor beta chains listed next were all sequenced from one sample in a study of cytomegalovirus exposure and HLA in healthy donors. PCR primers comprised 60 Vbeta and 13 Jbeta primers. Clones were sequenced by immunoSEQ multiplex PCR, and TCRdb holds only the in-frame ones, with some missing. The repertoire has about 140,000 clones, approximately 80% of them found once; the top ten carry 1.2% to 1.5%. The sample comprised PBMCs. The receptors were gathered from a man aged 25 to 40 in good health and CMV-seropositive.

The V and J genes are TRBV19 and TRBJ2-5; TRBD2 aligns across 10 bases. The V gene end was trimmed by 6 bases and the J gene end by 2 bases; junction bases not matched to a gene: 3. This CDR3 contains 14 residues. Per germline, CDR1 LNHDA and CDR2 SQIVND (reference sequence). CDR3 in DNA: TGTGCCAGTAGCAATAGCGGGAGGCAAGAGACCCAGTACTTC. This encodes CASSNSGRQETQYF.

The chain links TRBV12-5 to TRBJ2-1; D unclear. Germline CDR1 and CDR2: LGHNT and FRNRAP. This CDR3 has 11 residues. Trimming removed 3 bases from V and 7 bases from J, with 4 bases in between. The CDR3 spells CASGFMNEQFF. DNA for the CDR3: TGTGCTAGTGGTTTTATGAATGAGCAGTTCTTC.

This sequence joins TRBV30 and TRBJ1-1; D is unresolved. Trimming took 5 bases from V and 5 from J, leaving 9 bases between them. The germline V gene has CDR1 GTSNPN and CDR2 SVGIG (reference sequence). This CDR3 is 11 amino acids long. CDR3: CAWVRGTEAFF. The CDR3 coding sequence is TGTGCCTGGGTCAGAGGGACTGAAGCTTTCTTT.

The chain recombines TRBV30 with TRBJ1-4; D is uncertain. The CDR3 is made up of 14 amino acids. V dropped 5 bases and J dropped 0 bases, with 10 bases sitting between them. In germline, CDR1 is GTSNPN, CDR2 SVGIG (reference sequence). The CDR3 coding sequence is TGTGCCTGGGGCATTGGAGCAACTAATGAAAAACTGTTTTTT. Protein: CAWGIGATNEKLFF.

The chain joins TRBV27 to TRBJ1-2, with 8 bases that match TRBD1. Per the germline V gene, CDR1 is MNHEY and CDR2 is SMNVEV (reference sequence). The CDR3 covers 14 residues. V shed 5 bases, J shed 2 bases, and the junction held 4 bases outside the gene matches. CDR3 in amino acids: CASSTRQGNYGYTF. In nucleotides, the CDR3 is TGTGCCAGCAGTACGCGACAGGGGAACTATGGCTACACCTTC.

The chain couples TRBV6-5 to TRBJ1-1, with D perhaps matching TRBD1 (5 bases). The V gene's germline CDR1 is MNHEY and CDR2 SVGAGI. V was cut by 3 bases and J by 6 bases, with 8 bases left in between. The CDR3 extends over 12 amino acids. The CDR3 spells CASSYRGAEAFF. CDR3 sequence (DNA): TGTGCCAGCAGTTATAGGGGCGCTGAAGCTTTCTTT.

About this clone: This specimen includes other DNA sequences encoding the same CDR3. Here the CDR3 DNA reads TGTGCCAGCTCTCCCGGGACAGGGTCCTACGAGCAGTACTTC. This gives the protein CASSPGTGSYEQYF. This chain uses TRBV18 with TRBJ2-7; 9 bases are shared with TRBD1. CDR3 length: 14 residues. J gave up 1 base and V 6 bases, and 4 bases lay outside the gene matches. Germline V gene sequence: CDR1 KGHSH, CDR2 LQKENI.